The entry that follows covers one TCR beta chain sequence. Looked up from germline, CDR1 is MDHEN and CDR2 is SYDVKM. The CDR3 is 16 amino acids. The J segment lost 6 bases and the V segment lost 5 bases, leaving 13 bases of the junction unmatched. The authors ran a second PCR of about 7 to 11 cycles using a sample-barcoded 5' primer and a J-beta primer mix. Each cDNA was tagged by a template-switch adaptor containing 12 random nucleotides. TCRdb passed the 5' RACE reads through MiXCR, listing each CDR3 protein once. Of some 760,000 distinct CDR3 sequences in the sample, 20% to 30% were seen once. These data belong to a study of blood T cells in healthy people across ages. This same sample was also taken into another study, of T cells of mothers and their children. That report notes: Over 8 million TCR beta CDR3 reads were obtained from each mother, and around 2.8 million from each child.

Sequenced material: blood. This rearrangement joins TRBV28 to TRBJ2-3; 8 bases agree with TRBD2. This receptor was obtained from a boy between 5 and 17 years old in good health. DNA for the CDR3: TGTGCCAGCAGTCCCCTATGGAGCGGGAGTACCGATACGCAGTATTTT. The encoded protein is CASSPLWSGSTDTQYF. Variable domain in full (rest from reference TRBV28 and TRBJ2-3): DVKVTQSSRYLVKRTGEKVFLECVQDMDHENMFWYRQDPGLGLRLIYFSYDVKMKEKGDIPEGYSVSREKKERFSLILESASTNQTSMYLCASSPLWSGSTDTQYFGPGTRLTVL.